The TCR beta chain described here comes from a study of cytomegalovirus exposure and HLA in healthy donors. It was with 60 Vbeta and 13 Jbeta primers that the PCR ran. The assay was immunoSEQ multiplex PCR, and TCRdb's table has in-frame clones only and misses some. The sample shows some 170,000 clones, around four fifths of them seen only once. V lost 9 bases and J 0 bases, leaving 8 bases between the germline ends. The CDR3 covers 13 residues. The germline V gene has CDR1 MDHEN and CDR2 SYDVKM. The sequenced sample was PBMCs. This clonotype was obtained from a woman aged 60-75 years in good health and CMV-seropositive. The chain couples TRBV28 to TRBJ2-2, with D tentatively TRBD2 (5 bases). CDR3 nucleotides: TGTGCCAGTACTAGTTCGAACACCGGGGAGCTGTTTTTT. Amino acids: CASTSSNTGELFF.